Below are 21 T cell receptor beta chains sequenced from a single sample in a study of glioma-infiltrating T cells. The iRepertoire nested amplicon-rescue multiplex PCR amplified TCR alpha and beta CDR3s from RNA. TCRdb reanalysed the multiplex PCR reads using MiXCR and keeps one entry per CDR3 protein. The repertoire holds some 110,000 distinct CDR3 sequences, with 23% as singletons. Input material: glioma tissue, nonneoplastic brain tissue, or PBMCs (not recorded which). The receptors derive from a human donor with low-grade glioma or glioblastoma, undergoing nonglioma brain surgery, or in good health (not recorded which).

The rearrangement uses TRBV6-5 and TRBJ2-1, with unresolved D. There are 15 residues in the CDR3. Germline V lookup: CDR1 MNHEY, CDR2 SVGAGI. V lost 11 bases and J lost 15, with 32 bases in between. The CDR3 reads CARRSSLLALAAPFF. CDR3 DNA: TGTGCCCGCCGTTCCTCGTTGCTCGCTTTGGCTGCGCCGTTCTTC.

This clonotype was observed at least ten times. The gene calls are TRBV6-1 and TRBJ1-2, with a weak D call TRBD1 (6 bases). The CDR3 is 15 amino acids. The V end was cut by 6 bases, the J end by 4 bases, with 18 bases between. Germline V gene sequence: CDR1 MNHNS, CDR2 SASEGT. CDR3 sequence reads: CASSDGVTGIYGYTF. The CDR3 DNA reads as TGTGCCAGCAGCGACGGGGTGACAGGTATCTATGGCTACACCTTC.

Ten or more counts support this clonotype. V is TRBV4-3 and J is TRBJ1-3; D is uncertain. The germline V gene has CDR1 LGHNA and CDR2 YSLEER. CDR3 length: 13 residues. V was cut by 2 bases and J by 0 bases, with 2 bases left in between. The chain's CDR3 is CASSQNSGNTIYF. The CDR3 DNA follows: TGCGCCAGCAGCCAAAACTCTGGAAACACCATATATTTT.

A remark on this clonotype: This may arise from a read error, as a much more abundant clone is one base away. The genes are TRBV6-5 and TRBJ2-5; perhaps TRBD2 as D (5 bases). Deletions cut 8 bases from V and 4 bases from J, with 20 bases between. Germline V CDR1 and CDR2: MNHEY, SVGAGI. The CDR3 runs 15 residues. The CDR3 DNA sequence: TGTGCCAGCGGGCCCGAGCAGCGGTCAGGAGAGACCCAGTACTTC. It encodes CASGPEQRSGETQYF.

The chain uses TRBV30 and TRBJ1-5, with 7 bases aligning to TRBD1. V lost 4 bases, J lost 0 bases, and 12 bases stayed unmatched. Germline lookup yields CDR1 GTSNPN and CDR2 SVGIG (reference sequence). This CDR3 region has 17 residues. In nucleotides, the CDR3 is TGTGCCTGGACCGCTCTCGACAGGGAAGATAGCAATCAGCCCCAGCATTTT. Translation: CAWTALDREDSNQPQHF.

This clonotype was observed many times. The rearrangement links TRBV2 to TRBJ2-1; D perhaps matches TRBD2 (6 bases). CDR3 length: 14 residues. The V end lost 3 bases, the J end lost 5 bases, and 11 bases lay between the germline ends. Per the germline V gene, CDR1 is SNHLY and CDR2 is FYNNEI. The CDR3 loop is CASSDSGGNNEQFF. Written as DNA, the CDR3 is TGTGCCAGCAGTGATTCTGGGGGGAACAATGAGCAGTTCTTC.

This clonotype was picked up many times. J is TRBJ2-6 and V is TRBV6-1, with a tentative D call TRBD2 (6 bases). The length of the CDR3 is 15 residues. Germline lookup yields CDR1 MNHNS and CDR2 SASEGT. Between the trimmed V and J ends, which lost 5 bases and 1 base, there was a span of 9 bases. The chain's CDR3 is CASSFGGSGANVLTF. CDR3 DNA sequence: TGTGCCAGCAGTTTCGGGGGATCTGGGGCCAACGTCCTGACTTTC.

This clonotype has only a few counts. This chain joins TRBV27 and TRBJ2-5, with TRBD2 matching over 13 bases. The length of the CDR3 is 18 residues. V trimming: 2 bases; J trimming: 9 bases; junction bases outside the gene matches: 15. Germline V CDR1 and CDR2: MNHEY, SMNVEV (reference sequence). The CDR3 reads CASSLIPGTSGAQGAQYF. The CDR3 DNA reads TGTGCCAGCAGTTTAATCCCCGGGACTAGCGGGGCTCAAGGGGCCCAGTACTTC.

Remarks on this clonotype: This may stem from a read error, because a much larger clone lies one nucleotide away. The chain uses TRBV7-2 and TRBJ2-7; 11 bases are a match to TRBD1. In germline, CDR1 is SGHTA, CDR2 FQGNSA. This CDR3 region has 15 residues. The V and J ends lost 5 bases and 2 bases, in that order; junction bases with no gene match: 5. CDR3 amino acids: CASSSRTGGTYEQYF. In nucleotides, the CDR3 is TGTGCCAGCAGCAGCCGGACAGGGGGCACCTACGAGCAGTACTTC. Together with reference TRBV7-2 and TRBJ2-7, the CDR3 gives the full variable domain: GAGVSQSPSNKVTEKGKDVELRCDPISGHTALYWYRQSLGQGLEFLIYFQGNSAPDKSGLPSDRFSAERTGGSVSTLTIQRTQQEDSAVYLCASSSRTGGTYEQYFGPGTRLTVT.

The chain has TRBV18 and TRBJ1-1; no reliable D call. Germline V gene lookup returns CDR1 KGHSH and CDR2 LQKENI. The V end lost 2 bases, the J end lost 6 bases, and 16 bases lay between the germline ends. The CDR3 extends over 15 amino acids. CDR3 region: CASSPDGSDYSEAFF. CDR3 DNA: TGTGCCAGCTCACCAGACGGTAGTGACTATTCTGAAGCTTTCTTT. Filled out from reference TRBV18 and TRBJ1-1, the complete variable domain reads NAGVMQNPRHLVRRRGQEARLRCSPMKGHSHVYWYRQLPEEGLKFMVYLQKENIIDESGMPKERFSAEFPKEGPSILRIQQVVRGDSAAYFCASSPDGSDYSEAFFGQGTRLTVV.

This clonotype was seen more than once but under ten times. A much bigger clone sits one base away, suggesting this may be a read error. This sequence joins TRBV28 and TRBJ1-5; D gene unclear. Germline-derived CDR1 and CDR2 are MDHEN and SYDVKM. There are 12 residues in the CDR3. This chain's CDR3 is CASSYSLQPRHF. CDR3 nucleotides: TGTGCCAGCAGTTACTCTCTCCAGCCCCGGCATTTT. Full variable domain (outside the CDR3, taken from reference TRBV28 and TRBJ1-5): DVKVTQSSRYLVKRTGEKVFLECVQDMDHENMFWYRQDPGLGLRLIYFSYDVKMKEKGDIPEGYSVSREKKERFSLILESASTNQTSMYLCASSYSLQPRHFGDGTRLSIL.

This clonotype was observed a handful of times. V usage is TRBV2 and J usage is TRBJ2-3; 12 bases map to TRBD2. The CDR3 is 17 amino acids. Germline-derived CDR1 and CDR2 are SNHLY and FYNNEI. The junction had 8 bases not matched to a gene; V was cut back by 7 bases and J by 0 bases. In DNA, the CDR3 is TGTGCCAGCACAAGCCCTAGCGGGAGGGCTAGCACAGATACGCAGTATTTT. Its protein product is CASTSPSGRASTDTQYF.

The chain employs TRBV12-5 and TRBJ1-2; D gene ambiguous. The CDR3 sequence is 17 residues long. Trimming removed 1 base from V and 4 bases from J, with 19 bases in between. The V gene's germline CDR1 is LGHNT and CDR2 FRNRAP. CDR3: CASGLAREAGGGYGYTF. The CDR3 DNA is TGTGCTAGTGGTTTGGCTCGAGAGGCAGGCGGCGGCTATGGCTACACCTTC.

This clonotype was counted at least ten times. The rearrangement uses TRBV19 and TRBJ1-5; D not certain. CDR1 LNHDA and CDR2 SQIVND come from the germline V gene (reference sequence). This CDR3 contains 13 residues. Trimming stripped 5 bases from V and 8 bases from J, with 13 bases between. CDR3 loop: CASSRNRWEPQHF. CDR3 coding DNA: TGTGCCAGTAGTCGGAATCGGTGGGAGCCCCAGCATTTT.

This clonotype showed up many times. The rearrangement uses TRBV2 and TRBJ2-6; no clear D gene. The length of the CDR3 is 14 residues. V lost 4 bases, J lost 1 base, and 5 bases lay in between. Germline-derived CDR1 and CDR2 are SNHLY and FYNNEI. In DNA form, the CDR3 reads TGTGCCAGCAGTGCCAGTTCTGGGGCCAACGTCCTGACTTTC. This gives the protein CASSASSGANVLTF.

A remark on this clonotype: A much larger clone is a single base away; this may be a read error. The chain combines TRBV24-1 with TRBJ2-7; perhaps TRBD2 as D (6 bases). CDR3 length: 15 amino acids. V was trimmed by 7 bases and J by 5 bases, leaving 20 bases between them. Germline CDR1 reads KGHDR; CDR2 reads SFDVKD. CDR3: CATRTGGRPENEQYF. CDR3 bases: TGTGCCACCAGGACGGGTGGGAGGCCTGAAAACGAGCAGTACTTC.

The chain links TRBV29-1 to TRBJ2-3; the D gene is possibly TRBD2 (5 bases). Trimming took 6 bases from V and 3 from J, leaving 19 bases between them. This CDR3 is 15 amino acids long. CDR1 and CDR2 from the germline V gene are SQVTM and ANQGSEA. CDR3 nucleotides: TGCAGCGTCGCGTTAACTGGAGCGGTAACAGATACGCAGTATTTT. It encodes CSVALTGAVTDTQYF.

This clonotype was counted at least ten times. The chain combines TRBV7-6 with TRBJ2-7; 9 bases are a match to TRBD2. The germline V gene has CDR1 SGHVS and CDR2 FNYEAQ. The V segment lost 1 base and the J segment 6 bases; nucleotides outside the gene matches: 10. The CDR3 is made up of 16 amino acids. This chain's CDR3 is CASSLGMVAGVAEQYF. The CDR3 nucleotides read TGTGCCAGCAGCTTAGGGATGGTAGCGGGAGTCGCCGAGCAGTACTTC.

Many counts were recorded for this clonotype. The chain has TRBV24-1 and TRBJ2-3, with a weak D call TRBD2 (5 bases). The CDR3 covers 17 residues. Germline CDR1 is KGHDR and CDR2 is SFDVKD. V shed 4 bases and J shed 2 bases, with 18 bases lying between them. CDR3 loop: CATSDPTSQRDTDTQYF. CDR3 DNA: TGTGCCACCAGTGACCCAACTTCACAACGGGACACAGATACGCAGTATTTT.

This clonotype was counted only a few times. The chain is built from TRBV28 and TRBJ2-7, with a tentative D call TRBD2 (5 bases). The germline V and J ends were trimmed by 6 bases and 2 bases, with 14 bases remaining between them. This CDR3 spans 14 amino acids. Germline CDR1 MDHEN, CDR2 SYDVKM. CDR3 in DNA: TGTGCCAGCAGGGTGAGGAGCGGAGCCTACGAGCAGTACTTC. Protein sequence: CASRVRSGAYEQYF.

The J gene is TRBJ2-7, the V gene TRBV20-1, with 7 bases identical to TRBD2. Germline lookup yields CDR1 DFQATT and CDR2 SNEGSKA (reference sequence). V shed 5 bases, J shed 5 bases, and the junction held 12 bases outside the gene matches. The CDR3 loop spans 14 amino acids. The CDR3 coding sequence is TGCAGTGCTGGTAGTGGGAGGGCCTCTAACGAGCAGTACTTC. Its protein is CSAGSGRASNEQYF.